The 30 T cell receptor beta chains presented below share a single source sample, sequenced in a study of spatial heterogeneity in lung cancer. Study outcomes and limitations: Counts that tracked tumor mutation counts were those of expanded intratumoral alpha and beta TCRs.

No cognate antigen is known for these TCRs. Time point specified: sample taken at primary tumor resection. TCRdb re-derived calls from the 5' RACE reads in MiXCR, one entry per CDR3 protein. The sample has tens of thousands of distinct CDR3 sequences, around 6.6% seen once. The specimen comprised lung tumor tissue, sampled at surgery. These receptors were obtained from a male donor with early-stage non-small cell lung cancer.

This clonotype appeared many times. The rearrangement links TRBV10-3 to TRBJ2-7; 7 nucleotides line up with TRBD1. The ends lost 10 bases at V and 12 bases at J; junction bases unmatched: 12. Germline CDR1 reads ENHRY; CDR2 reads SYGVKD. The CDR3 sequence is 11 residues long. The DNA of the CDR3 is TGTGCCACCCTACATGACAGGGAGTCGTACTTC. It encodes CATLHDRESYF.

This clonotype has ten or more counts. The J gene is TRBJ2-7, the V gene TRBV20-1, with 10 bases fitting TRBD2. The trim removed 0 bases at V and 3 bases at J, leaving 8 bases unmatched. This CDR3 region has 16 residues. From germline, CDR1 is DFQATT and CDR2 SNEGSKA (reference sequence). In nucleotides, the CDR3 is TGCAGTGCTAGAGATCGGGTAGCGGGGGGTAACTACGAGCAGTACTTC. It is translated as CSARDRVAGGNYEQYF.

This clonotype was detected only once. This may be a read error, as it is one base from a much larger clone. V and J are TRBV7-2 and TRBJ1-3; D unresolved. The CDR3 contains 13 residues. Germline CDR1 SGHTA, CDR2 FQGNSA. This CDR3 reads CAGSWNTGNTIYF. The CDR3 region has the DNA TGTGCCGGCAGCTGGAACACTGGAAACACCATATATTTT.

This clonotype has at least ten counts. The chain couples TRBV12-2 to TRBJ2-7; the DNA was not compared with TRBD1, the D call given in the table. TRBV12-2 has pseudogene status. CDR3 length equals 13 residues. CDR3 amino acids: CASRPWGGGKQYF. The CDR3 region has the DNA TGTGCAAGTCGCCCTTGGGGCGGGGGCAAGCAGTACTTC.

This clonotype was seen many times. The chain has TRBV10-3 and TRBJ2-3; TRBD2 agrees at 10 bases. V shed 7 bases, J shed 0 bases, and the junction held 4 bases outside the gene matches. This CDR3 is 15 amino acids long. CDR1 and CDR2 from the germline V gene are ENHRY and SYGVKD. In DNA, the CDR3 is TGTGCCATCAATCCAGCGGGGGGGAGCACAGATACGCAGTATTTT. Translating it yields CAINPAGGSTDTQYF.

In its sample, this clonotype was seen a few times. This chain links TRBV30 with TRBJ1-5, with D possibly TRBD1 on 6 matching bases. CDR1 is GTSNPN, CDR2 SVGIG, per germline (reference sequence). CDR3 size: 14 residues. V was shortened by 3 bases and J by 3 bases, with 12 bases between the two germline ends. CDR3 in DNA: TGTGCCTGGAGAACACAGGGCTTCAATCAGCCCCAGCATTTT. It is translated as CAWRTQGFNQPQHF.

At least ten counts were recorded for this clonotype. V usage is TRBV2 and J usage is TRBJ2-3; either TRBD1 or TRBD2 may fit D (6 bases each). CDR1 and CDR2 (germline): SNHLY, FYNNEI. V lost 7 bases to trimming and J lost 5 bases, with 13 bases between them. This CDR3 region has 13 residues. Here the CDR3 reads CASIRGLGDTQYF. In nucleotides, the CDR3 is TGTGCCAGCATCCGGGGGCTGGGAGATACGCAGTATTTT. Supplemented by reference TRBV2 and TRBJ2-3, the full variable domain reads EPEVTQTPSHQVTQMGQEVILRCVPISNHLYFYWYRQILGQKVEFLVSFYNNEISEKSEIFDDQFSVERPDGSNFTLKIRSTKLEDSAMYFCASIRGLGDTQYFGPGTRLTVL.

In its sample, this clonotype was seen many times. The CDR3 sequence: CASSPRQVSYEQYF. The CDR3 bases are TGCGCCAGCAGCCCGAGACAGGTCTCCTACGAGCAGTACTTC. The genes are TRBV5-1 and TRBJ2-7, with D maybe TRBD1 (6 bases). The CDR3 extends over 14 amino acids. The V and J ends lost 4 bases and 0 bases respectively, with 11 bases between them. CDR1 is SGHRS, CDR2 YFSETQ, per germline.

This clonotype was seen at least ten times. This sequence joins TRBV7-8 and TRBJ2-7, with D maybe TRBD1 (6 bases). The V end was cut by 5 bases, the J end by 4 bases, with 18 bases between. Germline-derived CDR1 and CDR2 are SGHVS and FQNEAQ. The CDR3 loop spans 15 amino acids. Here the CDR3 DNA reads TGTGCCAGCAGCCTACCGGGACACCAAGCTTACGAGCAGTACTTC. Its protein is CASSLPGHQAYEQYF. The full variable domain, completed using reference TRBV7-8 and TRBJ2-7, is GAGVSQSPRYKVAKRGQDVALRCDPISGHVSLFWYQQALGQGPEFLTYFQNEAQLDKSGLPSDRFFAERPEGSVSTLKIQRTQQEDSAVYLCASSLPGHQAYEQYFGPGTRLTVT.

In this sample, this clonotype turned up many times. This chain links TRBV30 with TRBJ2-5, with D perhaps TRBD1 (6 bases). The CDR3 contains 14 residues. Per germline, CDR1 GTSNPN and CDR2 SVGIG (reference sequence). Between the trimmed V and J ends, which lost 0 bases and 5 bases, there was a span of 13 bases. The CDR3 DNA reads as TGTGCCTGGAGTGTAAGTGGGGGCACGGAGACCCAGTACTTC. This encodes CAWSVSGGTETQYF. The full variable domain, its missing parts supplied by reference TRBV30 and TRBJ2-5, is SQTIHQWPATLVQPVGSPLSLECTVEGTSNPNLYWYRQAAGRGLQLLFYSVGIGQISSEVPQNLSASRPQDRQFILSSKKLLLSDSGFYLCAWSVSGGTETQYFGPGTRLLVL.

This clonotype was seen repeatedly, ten times or more. This chain uses TRBV12-3 or TRBV12-4 with TRBJ1-6, with D possibly matching TRBD1 (5 bases). Trimming shortened V by 5 bases and J by 7 bases, and 9 bases separated the two germline ends. This CDR3 has 13 amino acids. CDR3 bases: TGTGCCAGCAGTCATGGGGGGAATTCACCCCTCCACTTT. Protein: CASSHGGNSPLHF.

The table lists this clonotype with many counts. The chain has TRBV6-5 and TRBJ2-4; D unresolved. Germline-derived CDR1 and CDR2 are MNHEY and SVGAGI. The V gene lost 6 bases and the J gene lost 6 bases, with 15 bases spanning the gap. The CDR3 loop spans 14 amino acids. This chain's CDR3 is CASSPLTGGNIQYF. In nucleotides, the CDR3 is TGTGCCAGCAGCCCCCTTACGGGTGGAAACATTCAGTACTTC.

This clonotype was seen repeatedly, ten times or more. The chain has TRBV20-1 and TRBJ2-2; D is perhaps TRBD2 (5 bases). The CDR3 contains 18 residues. Germline V gene data show CDR1 as DFQATT and CDR2 as SNEGSKA (reference sequence). Trimming stripped 1 base from V and 2 bases from J, with 20 bases between. CDR3 in DNA: TGCAGTGCTAGAGGGTGGGGAACCTACAGCGGCAACACCGGGGAGCTGTTTTTT. Protein: CSARGWGTYSGNTGELFF.

This clonotype was seen many times. V is TRBV5-1 and J is TRBJ2-6; D unclear. The CDR3 is made up of 16 amino acids. Between the trimmed V and J ends, which lost 0 bases and 0 bases, there was a span of 7 bases. Germline V gene lookup returns CDR1 SGHRS and CDR2 YFSETQ. CDR3 bases: TGCGCCAGCAGCTTGGGTTCGTACTCTGGGGCCAACGTCCTGACTTTC. Its translation: CASSLGSYSGANVLTF.

On this clonotype itself: This may be a read error, as it is one base from a much larger clone. CDR3 bases: TGTGCCAGCAGTTCAAACCCCACTAGCGCTGGGACCAACGTCCTGACTTTC. Protein product: CASSSNPTSAGTNVLTF. The rearrangement links TRBV12-3 or TRBV12-4 to TRBJ2-6; 7 bases agree with TRBD2. The CDR3 loop spans 17 amino acids.

This clonotype was counted many times. The chain uses TRBV27 and TRBJ2-1; no firm D call. From germline, CDR1 is MNHEY and CDR2 SMNVEV (reference sequence). Trimming removed 3 bases at V and 8 bases at J, with 14 bases between. The CDR3 runs to 14 residues. The CDR3 is CASSFFGSPDEQFF. The CDR3 DNA reads TGTGCCAGCAGTTTTTTCGGAAGCCCGGATGAGCAGTTCTTC.

The table lists this clonotype with a few counts. The J gene is TRBJ2-3, the V gene TRBV10-3, with 10 bases that match TRBD1. CDR1 ENHRY and CDR2 SYGVKD come from the germline V gene. There are 17 residues in the CDR3. Trimming at V came to 3 bases and at J to 4 bases, leaving 10 bases not matched to a gene. Here the CDR3 DNA reads TGTGCCATCAGTGACCTCTTAGGACAGGGGGGTGCAGATACGCAGTATTTT. It translates to CAISDLLGQGGADTQYF.

Many counts were recorded for this clonotype. CDR3 DNA sequence: TGTGCCAGCAGTCCAAGGATTTATTACGAGCAGTACTTC. The encoded protein is CASSPRIYYEQYF. This chain connects TRBV27 to TRBJ2-7; D remains ambiguous. V lost 5 bases, J lost 4 bases, and 12 bases lay in between. Germline CDR1 and CDR2: MNHEY and SMNVEV (reference sequence). The CDR3 spans 13 residues.

This clonotype showed up many times. V usage is TRBV10-3 and J usage is TRBJ2-5; D is possibly TRBD2 (5 bases). Germline V gene data show CDR1 as ENHRY and CDR2 as SYGVKD. With 6 bases removed from V and 4 bases from J, the gap between germline ends came to 15 bases. This CDR3 spans 14 amino acids. The CDR3 is CAIRPGVAGETQYF. The CDR3 DNA sequence: TGTGCCATCAGACCCGGGGTAGCAGGAGAGACCCAGTACTTC.

Ten or more counts support this clonotype. The chain recombines TRBV7-2 with TRBJ1-1; D is possibly TRBD1 (5 bases). The CDR3 consists of 14 residues. Germline CDR1 and CDR2: SGHTA and FQGNSA. V lost 5 bases to trimming and J lost 7 bases, with 17 bases between them. CDR3 in DNA: TGTGCCAGCAGCCCGTACTGGGGGTCGGGTGAAGCTTTCTTT. This sequence encodes CASSPYWGSGEAFF.

This clonotype showed up just a few times. This chain uses TRBV2 with TRBJ1-6; no reliable D call. The CDR3 runs to 11 residues. Between the trimmed V and J ends, which lost 5 bases and 13 bases, there was a span of 9 bases. Germline-derived CDR1 and CDR2 are SNHLY and FYNNEI. The chain's CDR3 is CASSLAGPLHF. The CDR3 bases are TGTGCCAGCAGTCTGGCCGGGCCCCTCCACTTT.

This clonotype appeared a few times. This rearrangement joins TRBV5-1 to TRBJ2-1; 9 positions agree with TRBD1. Germline-derived CDR1 and CDR2 are SGHRS and YFSETQ. Unmatched junction bases numbered 4, after V lost 2 bases and J lost 4 bases. The CDR3 sequence is 15 residues long. The CDR3 is CASSLQGAEYNEQFF. CDR3 nucleotides: TGCGCCAGCAGCTTACAGGGGGCGGAATACAATGAGCAGTTCTTC.

The sample holds many counts of this clonotype. The rearrangement joins TRBV7-2 to TRBJ2-2; D not resolved. Trimming took off 5 bases at V and 2 bases at J, with 9 bases between the two ends. Per germline, CDR1 SGHTA and CDR2 FQGNSA. The CDR3 is 14 residues long. The CDR3 sequence is CASSPSPNTGELFF. CDR3 sequence (DNA): TGTGCCAGCAGCCCCAGTCCCAACACCGGGGAGCTGTTTTTT.

This clonotype was detected many times. This chain links TRBV5-4 with TRBJ1-6, with no clear D. The ends were cut back, 4 bases at V and 6 bases at J, with 5 bases in the middle. This CDR3 is 12 amino acids long. Germline V lookup: CDR1 SGHNT, CDR2 YYREEE (reference sequence). The CDR3 sequence: CASSGSNSPLHF. The DNA for the CDR3 is TGTGCCAGCAGCGGGAGTAATTCACCCCTCCACTTT. Full variable domain (rest looked up from reference TRBV5-4 and TRBJ1-6): ETGVTQSPTHLIKTRGQQVTLRCSSQSGHNTVSWYQQALGQGPQFIFQYYREEENGRGNFPPRFSGLQFPNYSSELNVNALELDDSALYLCASSGSNSPLHFGNGTRLTVT.

This clonotype was counted at least ten times. The rearrangement uses TRBV10-2 and TRBJ1-1, with no clear D. The length of the CDR3 is 14 residues. V was pared by 8 bases and J by 0 bases, with 13 bases between. From germline, CDR1 is WSHSY and CDR2 SAAADI. CDR3 region: CASLPGRMNTEAFF. CDR3 DNA sequence: TGCGCCAGCTTGCCCGGGCGTATGAACACTGAAGCTTTCTTT.

This clonotype has a count of ten or more. V gene TRBV9 combines with J gene TRBJ2-3; TRBD1 aligns across 10 bases. CDR3 length: 15 residues. Germline CDR1 is SGDLS and CDR2 is YYNGEE. The junction had 3 bases not matched to a gene; V was cut back by 0 bases and J by 5 bases. The CDR3 region is CASSVATGGGDTQYF. CDR3 bases: TGTGCCAGCAGCGTAGCGACAGGGGGCGGAGATACGCAGTATTTT.

The chain couples TRBV7-2 to TRBJ1-1, with no clear D. The CDR3 spans 11 residues. The V gene lost 5 bases and the J gene lost 5 bases, with 6 bases spanning the gap. Per the germline V gene, CDR1 is SGHTA and CDR2 is FQGNSA. The CDR3 is CASSVRTEAFF. The CDR3 DNA sequence: TGTGCCAGCAGCGTGAGAACTGAAGCTTTCTTT.

This clonotype was detected a few times. The V and J genes are TRBV28 and TRBJ2-7; unclear D gene. Germline loops: CDR1 MDHEN, CDR2 SYDVKM. Trimming pared 6 bases from V and 2 bases from J, leaving 8 bases between. The CDR3 has 12 residues. CDR3 DNA: TGTGCCAGCAGCGACGGTACCTACGAGCAGTACTTC. Translating it yields CASSDGTYEQYF. The variable domain in full, completed from reference TRBV28 and TRBJ2-7, reads DVKVTQSSRYLVKRTGEKVFLECVQDMDHENMFWYRQDPGLGLRLIYFSYDVKMKEKGDIPEGYSVSREKKERFSLILESASTNQTSMYLCASSDGTYEQYFGPGTRLTVT.

In this sample, this clonotype turned up many times. The J gene is TRBJ2-7, the V gene TRBV5-1, with no clear D. V lost 0 bases and J lost 3, with 10 bases in between. The CDR3 loop spans 14 amino acids. CDR1 SGHRS and CDR2 YFSETQ come from the germline V gene. CDR3 region: CASSLAVSHYEQYF. The CDR3 DNA is TGCGCCAGCAGCTTGGCGGTTAGCCACTACGAGCAGTACTTC.

This chain links TRBV3-1 with TRBJ2-3, with 10 bases aligning to TRBD2. Germline values: CDR1 LGHDT, CDR2 YNNKEL (reference sequence). J was trimmed by 6 bases and V by 2 bases; bases with no gene match: 11. The CDR3 length is 17 residues. CDR3 in DNA: TGTGCCAGCAGCCAACCCTCAGCGGGGGGGTACTCGGATACGCAGTATTTT. Encoded protein: CASSQPSAGGYSDTQYF.